Following are 32 T cell receptor beta chains from one sample sequenced in a study of human T cells and chemical hapten exposure. Via MiXCR, TCRdb re-called the RACE reads, giving one row per CDR3 protein. This sample yields tens of thousands of distinct CDR3 sequences, of which 3.5% to 4.5% are seen a single time; approximately 1.6% belongs to the top ten. Time point described: healthy volunteer bleed at 2 weeks. RNA extraction used unfractionated whole blood as the source of total RNA. Sequencing used whole blood. The source of these receptors is a female donor in good health. Some clones in this sample may be carry-over from other donors' samples.

This clonotype has at least ten counts. The chain joins TRBV20-1 to TRBJ2-4; D gene unclear. Germline CDR1 and CDR2: DFQATT and SNEGSKA (reference sequence). The V and J ends lost 1 base and 1 base respectively, with 14 bases between them. This CDR3 comprises 16 residues. CDR3 sequence (DNA): TGCAGTGCTAGAGTGTCTTCCACCTGGGCCAAAAACATTCAGTACTTC. It specifies CSARVSSTWAKNIQYF.

At least ten counts were recorded for this clonotype. This chain links TRBV12-3 or TRBV12-4 with TRBJ2-1; 11 bases match TRBD2. The CDR3 extends over 17 amino acids. The ends lost 3 bases at V and 2 bases at J; junction bases unmatched: 6. CDR3 region: CASSFLAGGVTYNEQFF. Written as DNA, the CDR3 is TGTGCCAGCAGTTTCCTAGCGGGGGGTGTTACCTACAATGAGCAGTTCTTC.

This clonotype was recorded many times. A junction end diverges from the germline sequence, so it may reflect a read error. The chain joins TRBV12-5 to TRBJ2-3; tentative D call: TRBD1 (8 bases). Germline lookup yields CDR1 LGHNT and CDR2 FRNRAP. This CDR3 contains 11 residues. The CDR3 sequence is CASGFDRGLNF. The CDR3 DNA follows: TGTGCTAGTGGTTTTGACAGGGGACTAAATTTT.

This clonotype was observed a handful of times. This rearrangement joins TRBV5-4 to TRBJ2-7; tentative D call: TRBD2 (5 bases). Germline V gene sequence: CDR1 SGHNT, CDR2 YYREEE (reference sequence). The CDR3 sequence is 16 residues long. Deletions cut 0 bases from V and 2 bases from J, with 15 bases between. The CDR3 reads CASSLDPGTAAYEQYF. CDR3 in DNA: TGTGCCAGCAGCTTGGACCCGGGAACGGCTGCCTACGAGCAGTACTTC.

In its sample, this clonotype was seen many times. This sequence joins TRBV25-1 and TRBJ2-7, with 8 bases that match TRBD1. Germline V lookup: CDR1 MGHDK, CDR2 SYGVNS. J lost 3 bases, V lost 4 bases, and 8 bases had no gene match. CDR3 size: 15 residues. The CDR3 is CASSVPQGAVYEQYF. CDR3 in DNA: TGTGCCAGCAGTGTCCCGCAGGGGGCCGTCTACGAGCAGTACTTC.

This clonotype was counted at least ten times. This CDR3 is CSVGQGAREQYF. The DNA for the CDR3 is TGCAGCGTTGGACAGGGGGCGCGGGAGCAGTACTTC. This sequence joins TRBV29-1 and TRBJ2-7; TRBD1 matches at 10 bases. The CDR3 is 12 amino acids. Germline loops: CDR1 SQVTM, CDR2 ANQGSEA. J gave up 7 bases and V 4 bases, and 4 bases lay outside the gene matches.

This clonotype was recorded at least ten times. The genes are TRBV15 and TRBJ1-5; 9 nucleotides line up with TRBD1. Trimming cost V 2 bases and J 1 base; bases outside gene matches: 6. The CDR3 runs 17 residues. Germline-derived CDR1 and CDR2 are LNHNV and YYDKDF (reference sequence). The DNA for the CDR3 is TGTGCCACCAGCAGACTACAGGGGGCTTCGAGCAATCAGCCCCAGCATTTT. This gives the protein CATSRLQGASSNQPQHF.

This clonotype occurred many times. J is TRBJ2-3 and V is TRBV7-8; 13 nucleotides agree with TRBD2. CDR1 and CDR2 (germline): SGHVS, FQNEAQ. The CDR3 is 15 amino acids. V lost 2 bases and J lost 11; bases outside the gene matches: 7. CDR3 DNA: TGTGCCAGCAGCTTAATTGGGACTAGCGGGGACGGGCAGTATTTT. This translates into CASSLIGTSGDGQYF.

Only a few counts were recorded for this clonotype. Relative to the germline gene, one junction end is altered; a read error may explain this. The chain is built from TRBV5-4 and TRBJ1-4; no firm D call. The CDR3 is 13 residues long. Germline CDR1 and CDR2: SGHNT and YYREEE (reference sequence). The CDR3 loop reads CVSTTGANEKLFF. The CDR3 nucleotides are TGTGTCAGCACCACCGGGGCTAATGAAAAACTGTTTTTT.

V is TRBV7-9 and J is TRBJ2-1; 7 positions agree with TRBD2. The germline V gene has CDR1 SEHNR and CDR2 FQNEAQ (reference sequence). V gave up 5 bases and J gave up 9 bases; unmatched junction bases: 10. The CDR3 sequence is 14 residues long. CDR3 coding DNA: TGTGCCAGCAGCCCCACGAGCGGGGCGGGTGAGCAGTTCTTC. Amino acid sequence: CASSPTSGAGEQFF.

The rearrangement links TRBV5-5 to TRBJ2-5, with 7 bases aligning to TRBD2. CDR1 SGHKS and CDR2 YYEKEE come from the germline V gene (reference sequence). V shed 1 base, J shed 5 bases, and the junction held 5 bases outside the gene matches. The CDR3 loop spans 14 amino acids. The DNA for the CDR3 is TGTGCCAGCAGCTTGTTTGGGAGGGAGGAGACCCAGTACTTC. The encoded protein is CASSLFGREETQYF. Full variable domain (rest looked up from reference TRBV5-5 and TRBJ2-5): DAGVTQSPTHLIKTRGQQVTLRCSPISGHKSVSWYQQVLGQGPQFIFQYYEKEERGRGNFPDRFSARQFPNYSSELNVNALLLGDSALYLCASSLFGREETQYFGPGTRLLVL.

This clonotype was seen many times. This chain uses TRBV2 with TRBJ1-1, with D possibly matching TRBD1 (6 bases). The CDR3 totals 13 residues. The V gene's germline CDR1 is SNHLY and CDR2 FYNNEI. The V and J ends lost 3 bases and 9 bases respectively, with 14 bases between them. The CDR3 protein is CASSDHRTDKAFF. The CDR3 nucleotides are TGTGCCAGCAGTGACCACAGGACAGACAAAGCTTTCTTT.

In this sample, this clonotype turned up many times. The rearrangement uses TRBV20-1 and TRBJ2-5; D may be TRBD2 (6 bases). Deletions cut 6 bases from V and 2 bases from J, with 16 bases between. CDR3 length: 14 residues. Germline-derived CDR1 and CDR2 are DFQATT and SNEGSKA (reference sequence). CDR3 amino acids: CSARDGTGQETQYF. CDR3 bases: TGCAGTGCCCGGGACGGGACTGGACAAGAGACCCAGTACTTC.

Comment on this clonotype: Being one base from a much bigger clone, this may be a read error. This sequence joins TRBV4-1 and TRBJ2-1; D remains unclear. V was cut by 4 bases and J by 0 bases, with 16 bases left in between. In germline, CDR1 is MGHRA, CDR2 YSYEKL. The CDR3 loop spans 17 amino acids. The CDR3: CASSRFPVGNSYNEQFF. The CDR3, as DNA: TGCGCCAGCAGCCGCTTCCCCGTGGGTAACTCCTACAATGAGCAGTTCTTC.

This clonotype was observed many times. The rearrangement joins TRBV27 to TRBJ2-7; D is ambiguous. The CDR3 length is 12 residues. V lost 6 bases and J 6 bases, leaving 12 bases between the germline ends. Per germline, CDR1 MNHEY and CDR2 SMNVEV (reference sequence). The CDR3 region has the DNA TGTGCCAGCAGGACTTACACCGGCGAGCAGTACTTC. Its protein is CASRTYTGEQYF.

The rearrangement joins TRBV19 to TRBJ2-2; D is perhaps TRBD1 (6 bases). Germline CDR1 reads LNHDA; CDR2 reads SQIVND (reference sequence). Trimming removed 4 bases from V and 6 bases from J, with 15 bases in between. This CDR3 spans 15 amino acids. The CDR3 region is CASSNRESESGELFF. Written as DNA, the CDR3 is TGTGCCAGTAGTAACAGGGAATCTGAGTCCGGGGAGCTGTTTTTT.

This clonotype was observed at least ten times. The chain has TRBV18 and TRBJ1-2, with D tentatively TRBD1 (5 bases). V dropped 6 bases and J dropped 3 bases, with 20 bases sitting between them. The CDR3 totals 16 residues. CDR1 KGHSH and CDR2 LQKENI come from the germline V gene. The CDR3 DNA follows: TGTGCCAGCTCCCTTCAGGGACGGGGCCGCGACTATGGCTACACCTTC. This codes for CASSLQGRGRDYGYTF.

This clonotype was counted many times. J is TRBJ1-1 and V is TRBV12-3 or TRBV12-4, with D perhaps TRBD1 (5 bases). The germline V and J ends were trimmed by 3 bases and 1 base, with 18 bases remaining between them. The CDR3 covers 17 residues. The CDR3 reads CASSFFSGGLPNTEAFF. CDR3 nucleotides: TGTGCCAGCAGTTTTTTTTCTGGGGGGTTACCGAACACTGAAGCTTTCTTT.

This clonotype came up many times. The chain carries TRBV20-1 and TRBJ2-3; 9 bases agree with TRBD2. Germline trimming cut 6 bases from V and 3 bases from J; bases unmatched to any gene: 13. Germline CDR1 is DFQATT and CDR2 is SNEGSKA (reference sequence). The CDR3 loop spans 16 amino acids. The CDR3 DNA reads as TGCAGTGCAGAGGGGGCGGGGGGGCTTAGGACAGATACGCAGTATTTT. Protein sequence: CSAEGAGGLRTDTQYF.

This clonotype was found many times. CDR3 nucleotide sequence: TGTGCCAGCAGTGTGACGGGGGCGTTCGATACGCAGTATTTT. This codes for CASSVTGAFDTQYF. V and J are TRBV2 and TRBJ2-3, with D perhaps matching TRBD1 or TRBD2 (6 bases each). From germline, CDR1 is SNHLY and CDR2 FYNNEI. Deletions cut 4 bases from V and 6 bases from J, with 14 bases between. The CDR3 has 14 amino acids.

This clonotype was seen repeatedly, ten times or more. The chain joins TRBV2 to TRBJ1-1; D is unresolved. V was shortened by 3 bases and J by 1 base, with 6 bases between the two germline ends. The germline gives CDR1 SNHLY, CDR2 FYNNEI. This CDR3 contains 13 residues. The CDR3 here is CASSEWGNTEAFF. The CDR3 DNA is TGTGCCAGCAGTGAGTGGGGGAACACTGAAGCTTTCTTT.

The genes are TRBV19 and TRBJ2-2; the D is unclear. The CDR3 extends over 14 amino acids. Per the germline V gene, CDR1 is LNHDA and CDR2 is SQIVND (reference sequence). V gave up 6 bases and J gave up 2 bases, with 10 bases separating them. CDR3 sequence (DNA): TGTGCCAGTAGCCCGACTGTAAACACCGGGGAGCTGTTTTTT. Protein: CASSPTVNTGELFF.

There are many counts of this clonotype. The V and J genes are TRBV6-6 and TRBJ2-7; the match to TRBD1 covers 8 bases. Germline V gene sequence: CDR1 MNHNY, CDR2 SVGAGI (reference sequence). V lost 7 bases, J lost 2 bases, and 4 bases stayed unmatched. The CDR3 has 13 amino acids. CDR3 sequence: CASIRTGTYEQYF. DNA for the CDR3: TGTGCCAGCATCCGGACAGGGACCTACGAGCAGTACTTC.

This clonotype has ten or more counts. CDR3 amino acids: CASSLGGRQNSPLHF. The CDR3 DNA reads TGTGCCAGCAGTTTAGGGGGACGTCAAAATTCACCCCTCCACTTT. This chain links TRBV12-3 or TRBV12-4 with TRBJ1-6, with D perhaps TRBD1 (5 bases). Trimming removed 1 base at V and 7 bases at J, with 11 bases between. The CDR3 sequence is 15 residues long.

By share, this clonotype ranks as large. The genes are TRBV20-1 and TRBJ1-1, with 7 bases aligning to TRBD1. With 4 bases clipped from V and 1 base from J, the junction kept 9 bases outside the gene matches. Germline CDR1 is DFQATT and CDR2 is SNEGSKA (reference sequence). The CDR3 is made up of 15 amino acids. CDR3 loop: CSAMNRDSQNTEAFF. The CDR3 coding sequence is TGCAGTGCTATGAACCGGGACAGCCAGAACACTGAAGCTTTCTTT.

This clonotype came up a few times. This sequence joins TRBV6-5 and TRBJ2-1, with 13 bases aligning to TRBD2. V lost 6 bases and J lost 4; bases outside the gene matches: 6. The CDR3 loop spans 16 amino acids. Germline V gene lookup returns CDR1 MNHEY and CDR2 SVGAGI. CDR3 DNA: TGTGCCAGCAGAGGACTAGCGGGGGCCTCTTACAATGAGCAGTTCTTC. It translates to CASRGLAGASYNEQFF.

This clonotype was seen repeatedly, ten times or more. The V gene is TRBV5-1, the J gene TRBJ1-1; unclear D gene. There are 13 residues in the CDR3. V dropped 4 bases and J dropped 6 bases, with 13 bases sitting between them. The germline V gene has CDR1 SGHRS and CDR2 YFSETQ. CDR3 in amino acids: CASSLEVHAEAFF. DNA for the CDR3: TGCGCCAGCAGCCTTGAGGTTCACGCTGAAGCTTTCTTT.

The sample holds many counts of this clonotype. The gene calls are TRBV7-2 and TRBJ1-6; 9 nucleotides line up with TRBD1. V shed 5 bases, J shed 10 bases, and the junction held 6 bases outside the gene matches. CDR3 length: 14 residues. Germline assignment: CDR1 SGHTA and CDR2 FQGNSA. The DNA for the CDR3 is TGTGCCAGCAGCATGGGACAGGGAAAATCACCCCTCCACTTT. This sequence encodes CASSMGQGKSPLHF.

In this sample, this clonotype turned up many times. The chain has TRBV7-2 and TRBJ2-3; 8 positions agree with TRBD2. The CDR3 has 16 residues. The V gene's germline CDR1 is SGHTA and CDR2 FQGNSA. The trim removed 5 bases at V and 5 bases at J, leaving 12 bases unmatched. CDR3 in DNA: TGTGCCAGCAGCATTAGAACAGCGGGGGTTGGAGATACGCAGTATTTT. Protein sequence: CASSIRTAGVGDTQYF.

The sample holds many counts of this clonotype. This chain links TRBV4-1 with TRBJ1-1; TRBD1 is a possible D gene (6 bases). This CDR3 is built from 14 residues. The germline V gene has CDR1 MGHRA and CDR2 YSYEKL. V gave up 4 bases and J gave up 5 bases, with 14 bases separating them. CDR3 loop: CASSPREGGTEAFF. The DNA for the CDR3 is TGCGCCAGCAGCCCCCGGGAGGGGGGGACTGAAGCTTTCTTT.

Many counts were recorded for this clonotype. The chain combines TRBV11-1 with TRBJ2-3, with D unclear. The germline V gene has CDR1 SGHAT and CDR2 FQDESV (reference sequence). With 2 bases removed from V and 3 bases from J, the gap between germline ends came to 6 bases. The CDR3 length is 13 residues. This CDR3 is CASSLSRTDTQYF. The CDR3 nucleotides read TGTGCCAGCAGCTTATCCCGAACAGATACGCAGTATTTT.

This clonotype was observed at least ten times. This chain uses TRBV20-1 with TRBJ1-1; D perhaps matches TRBD1 (5 bases). The CDR3 contains 17 residues. Germline V gene data show CDR1 as DFQATT and CDR2 as SNEGSKA (reference sequence). The V end was cut by 0 bases, the J end by 0 bases, with 17 bases between. For the CDR3, the DNA is TGCAGTGCTAGAGACCCGACTAGACAGAGAATGAACACTGAAGCTTTCTTT. It translates to CSARDPTRQRMNTEAFF.